This T cell receptor (beta chain) was observed in a study of human T cells and chemical hapten exposure. As for the study in general: The use of 2% DPC on roughly 2 cm by roughly 2 cm of upper inner arm skin constituted sensitization.

TCRdb passed the RACE reads through MiXCR, listing each CDR3 protein once. The data show some 53,000 distinct CDR3 sequences, 11% seen once. This clonotype was picked up many times. Time point here: patch test 1, 2 weeks after DPC sensitization. The treatment: therapeutic diphenylcyclopropenone sensitization with weekly scalp DPC. The template was total RNA from unfractionated whole blood. Non-pregnant alopecia patients aged 18 to 70, suitable for DPC therapy. This CDR3 spans 16 amino acids. The V end was cut by 6 bases, the J end by 0 bases, with 12 bases between. Germline V lookup: CDR1 SGHVS, CDR2 FNYEAQ.

Sequenced here: whole blood, sampled in connection with sensitization to the hapten diphenylcyclopropenone (DPC). This chain connects TRBV7-6 to TRBJ1-6; the D gene is possibly TRBD1 (5 bases). This TCR was recovered from a middle-aged woman with alopecia areata. Some clones in this sample may be carry-over from other donors' samples. The CDR3 DNA reads as TGTGCCAGCAGGCCGGGGGGAAGCTCCTATAATTCACCCCTCCACTTT. It yields the protein CASRPGGSSYNSPLHF.